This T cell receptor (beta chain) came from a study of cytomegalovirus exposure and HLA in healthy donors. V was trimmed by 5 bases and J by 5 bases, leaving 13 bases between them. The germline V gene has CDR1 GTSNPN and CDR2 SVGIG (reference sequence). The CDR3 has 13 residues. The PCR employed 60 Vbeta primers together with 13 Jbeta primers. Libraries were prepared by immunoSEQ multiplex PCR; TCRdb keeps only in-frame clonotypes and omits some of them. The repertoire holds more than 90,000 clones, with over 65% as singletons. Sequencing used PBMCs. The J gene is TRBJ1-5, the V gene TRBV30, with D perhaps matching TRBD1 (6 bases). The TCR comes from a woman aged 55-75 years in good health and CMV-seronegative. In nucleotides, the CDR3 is TGTGCCTGGGCTCCAGGGGCTTATCAGCCCCAGCATTTT. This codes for CAWAPGAYQPQHF.